One and the same sample provided the 21 T cell receptor beta chains below, sequenced in a study of T cell clonotyping in hematopoietic cell transplantation. Assay used: immunoSEQ multiplex PCR; TCRdb lists only in-frame clones, some missing. Here the sample spans roughly 14,000 clones, around 85% being singletons. Sequencing was carried out using peripheral blood mononuclear cells. The source is a woman aged 40 to 49 in good health. Some clones in this sample may be carry-over from other donors' samples.

The chain is built from TRBV9 and TRBJ1-4; D ambiguous. CDR1 is SGDLS and CDR2 is YYNGEE in the germline V gene. The CDR3 length is 15 residues. The V and J ends lost 4 bases and 6 bases respectively, with 16 bases between them. The CDR3 region is CASSQTPQEDEKLFF. CDR3 bases: TGTGCCAGCAGCCAAACCCCCCAGGAGGATGAAAAACTGTTTTTT. The complete variable domain, with remaining parts taken from reference TRBV9 and TRBJ1-4, reads DSGVTQTPKHLITATGQRVTLRCSPRSGDLSVYWYQQSLDQGLQFLIQYYNGEERAKGNILERFSAQQFPDLHSELNLSSLELGDSALYFCASSQTPQEDEKLFFGSGTQLSVL.

J is TRBJ1-2 and V is TRBV9, with 9 bases aligning to TRBD1. The V gene's germline CDR1 is SGDLS and CDR2 YYNGEE. The CDR3 covers 15 residues. V shed 4 bases and J 5 bases; nucleotides not matched to a gene: 9. For the CDR3, the DNA is TGTGCCAGCAGCCCAACCTTGGACAGGGGATATGGCTACACCTTC. Its translation is CASSPTLDRGYGYTF. Full variable domain (outside the CDR3, taken from reference TRBV9 and TRBJ1-2): DSGVTQTPKHLITATGQRVTLRCSPRSGDLSVYWYQQSLDQGLQFLIQYYNGEERAKGNILERFSAQQFPDLHSELNLSSLELGDSALYFCASSPTLDRGYGYTFGSGTRLTVV.

The J gene is TRBJ1-2, the V gene TRBV19, with D possibly matching TRBD1 (5 bases). V was shortened by 9 bases and J by 2 bases, with 7 bases between the two germline ends. From germline, CDR1 is LNHDA and CDR2 SQIVND (reference sequence). The CDR3 is made up of 11 amino acids. CDR3 sequence: CAREGNYGYTF. The CDR3 bases are TGTGCCAGAGAGGGGAACTATGGCTACACCTTC.

The V gene is TRBV5-6, the J gene TRBJ1-6, with 8 bases matching TRBD1. Per the germline V gene, CDR1 is SGHDT and CDR2 is YYEEEE. There are 14 residues in the CDR3. J gave up 9 bases and V 6 bases, and 8 bases lay outside the gene matches. CDR3 in amino acids: CASNLGQGGSPLHF. CDR3 DNA sequence: TGTGCCAGCAACCTAGGACAGGGAGGTTCACCCCTCCACTTT.

V gene TRBV4-3 combines with J gene TRBJ2-7; 14 nucleotides line up with TRBD2. The J segment lost 4 bases and the V segment lost 0 bases, leaving 8 bases of the junction unmatched. Germline CDR1 reads LGHNA; CDR2 reads YSLEER. The CDR3 extends over 18 amino acids. The CDR3 nucleotides are TGCGCCAGCAGCCAAGAGAAGCCGGGACTAGCGGGGGTTTACGAGCAGTACTTC. Residues: CASSQEKPGLAGVYEQYF.

This chain joins TRBV4-3 and TRBJ2-3; a weak D match, TRBD1 (5 bases). Germline loops: CDR1 LGHNA, CDR2 YSLEER. This CDR3 has 15 amino acids. The germline V and J ends were trimmed by 0 bases and 0 bases, with 7 bases remaining between them. Here the CDR3 reads CASSQDDRSTDTQYF. CDR3 in DNA: TGCGCCAGCAGCCAAGACGACAGAAGCACAGATACGCAGTATTTT.

The chain employs TRBV5-4 and TRBJ2-1; no definite D call. V was trimmed by 2 bases and J by 3 bases, leaving 6 bases between them. CDR1 is SGHNT and CDR2 is YYREEE in the germline V gene (reference sequence). This CDR3 comprises 13 residues. CDR3: CASSFEDYNEQFF. For the CDR3, the DNA is TGTGCCAGCAGCTTTGAGGACTACAATGAGCAGTTCTTC.

The gene calls are TRBV6-1 and TRBJ2-3; the D call may be TRBD1 or TRBD2 (5 bases each). The CDR3 has 13 amino acids. V lost 3 bases to trimming and J lost 2 bases, with 6 bases between them. Per the germline V gene, CDR1 is MNHNS and CDR2 is SASEGT. CDR3 in DNA: TGTGCCAGCAGTGAGGGGGTCACAGATACGCAGTATTTT. This translates into CASSEGVTDTQYF.

The chain uses TRBV19 and TRBJ1-1; TRBD1 aligns across 8 bases. V gave up 8 bases and J gave up 8 bases; unmatched junction bases: 4. The CDR3 extends over 11 amino acids. Germline V CDR1 and CDR2: LNHDA, SQIVND (reference sequence). CDR3 nucleotides: TGTGCCAGTTCCACAGGGGGAGAAGCTTTCTTT. Translating it yields CASSTGGEAFF.

The chain couples TRBV25-1 to TRBJ1-6; tentatively, D is TRBD1 (5 bases). Trimming removed 3 bases from V and 5 bases from J, with 5 bases in between. Germline CDR1 reads MGHDK; CDR2 reads SYGVNS. The CDR3 is 13 residues long. The CDR3 loop reads CASSEGDNSPLHF. The CDR3 DNA reads TGTGCCAGCAGTGAGGGGGATAATTCACCCCTCCACTTT.

V is TRBV19 and J is TRBJ2-1; D might be TRBD2 (6 bases). Trimming removed 5 bases at V and 0 bases at J, with 23 bases between. The CDR3 length is 19 residues. Germline values: CDR1 LNHDA, CDR2 SQIVND (reference sequence). CDR3 residues: CASSLFPGTHITSYNEQFF. The CDR3 nucleotides read TGTGCCAGTAGTCTCTTCCCCGGGACTCATATCACCTCCTACAATGAGCAGTTCTTC.

This clone was counted a single time. This rearrangement joins TRBV29-1 to TRBJ2-1; D not certain. Germline CDR1 reads SQVTM; CDR2 reads ANQGSEA. V shed 4 bases and J shed 0 bases, with 13 bases lying between them. This CDR3 region has 15 residues. CDR3 nucleotides: TGCAGCGTTGGGGCCCTTAAGAGCTCCTACAATGAGCAGTTCTTC. It codes for CSVGALKSSYNEQFF.

This clone was counted once. This chain links TRBV6-6 with TRBJ2-3; D unresolved. The CDR3 covers 13 residues. Deletions cut 6 bases from V and 2 bases from J, with 9 bases between. The germline gives CDR1 MNHNY, CDR2 SVGAGI (reference sequence). CDR3 nucleotides: TGTGCCAGCAGGCGACTTTTCACAGATACGCAGTATTTT. Its translation: CASRRLFTDTQYF.

V and J are TRBV6-5 and TRBJ1-5, with a weak D call TRBD1 (5 bases). This CDR3 is 14 amino acids long. The ends were cut back, 2 bases at V and 7 bases at J, with 12 bases in the middle. CDR1 MNHEY and CDR2 SVGAGI come from the germline V gene. In DNA form, the CDR3 reads TGTGCCAGCAGTTACGGAGCAGGGTCCCAGCCCCAGCATTTT. Encoded protein: CASSYGAGSQPQHF.

Comment on this clone: The junction does not match germline at one end; this may be a read error. V gene TRBV4-3 combines with J gene TRBJ1-2, with D unclear. Germline V CDR1 and CDR2: LGHNA, YSLEER. The CDR3 is 14 residues long. CDR3 sequence (DNA): TGCGCCAGCAGCGAAGATAGTAAAGGGTATGGCTACACCTTC. Residues: CASSEDSKGYGYTF.

This clone was observed a handful of times. The gene calls are TRBV29-1 and TRBJ2-1, with D perhaps matching TRBD1 or TRBD2 (5 bases each). CDR1 is SQVTM and CDR2 is ANQGSEA in the germline V gene. The length of the CDR3 is 14 residues. V was clipped by 8 bases and J by 5 bases, with 19 bases between them. The CDR3 DNA reads as TGCAGCACTCCGGGGCCCCTTAGCAACAATGAGCAGTTCTTC. Protein: CSTPGPLSNNEQFF.

This chain connects TRBV2 to TRBJ2-5; D is undetermined. CDR1 and CDR2 from the germline V gene are SNHLY and FYNNEI. The V and J ends lost 4 bases and 3 bases respectively, with 9 bases between them. The CDR3 is 13 amino acids. Written as DNA, the CDR3 is TGTGCCAGCAGTGTGGATAGGGAAGAGACCCAGTACTTC. Translated: CASSVDREETQYF.

The table lists this clone with a count of one. The rearrangement links TRBV14 to TRBJ2-7; no definite D call. Trimming stripped 1 base from V and 2 bases from J, with 15 bases between. The CDR3 is 16 residues long. Per germline, CDR1 SGHDN and CDR2 FVKESK. CDR3 region: CASSQVHSALTYEQYF. For the CDR3, the DNA is TGTGCCAGCAGCCAAGTTCACTCCGCTTTAACCTACGAGCAGTACTTC.

The rearrangement uses TRBV2 and TRBJ2-7; D is unresolved. Trimming took 1 base from V and 2 from J, leaving 15 bases between them. This CDR3 is built from 16 residues. The germline V gene encodes CDR1 SNHLY and CDR2 FYNNEI. CDR3 residues: CASSEGGLYLTYEQYF. CDR3 nucleotides: TGTGCCAGCAGTGAAGGCGGCCTCTACCTTACCTACGAGCAGTACTTC.

The table lists this clone with a count of one. The J gene is TRBJ2-3, the V gene TRBV7-3, with 9 bases identical to TRBD2. The CDR3 contains 16 residues. Germline lookup yields CDR1 SGHTA and CDR2 FQGTGA. V lost 5 bases to trimming and J lost 8 bases; unmatched junction nucleotides: 14. The CDR3 is CASSPLGAGGHGTQYF. Written as DNA, the CDR3 is TGTGCCAGCAGCCCCCTGGGAGCGGGGGGCCATGGTACGCAGTATTTT. The variable domain in full, completed from reference TRBV7-3 and TRBJ2-3, reads GAGVSQTPSNKVTEKGKYVELRCDPISGHTALYWYRQSLGQGPEFLIYFQGTGAADDSGLPNDRFFAVRPEGSVSTLKIQRTERGDSAVYLCASSPLGAGGHGTQYFGPGTRLTVL.

The chain employs TRBV25-1 and TRBJ1-2; D perhaps matches TRBD1 (6 bases). Between the trimmed V and J ends, which lost 2 bases and 4 bases, there was a span of 14 bases. Germline V CDR1 and CDR2: MGHDK, SYGVNS. The CDR3 is 15 residues long. Here the CDR3 reads CASSEPGQAIYGYTF. For the CDR3, the DNA is TGTGCCAGCAGTGAACCGGGACAAGCGATCTATGGCTACACCTTC.